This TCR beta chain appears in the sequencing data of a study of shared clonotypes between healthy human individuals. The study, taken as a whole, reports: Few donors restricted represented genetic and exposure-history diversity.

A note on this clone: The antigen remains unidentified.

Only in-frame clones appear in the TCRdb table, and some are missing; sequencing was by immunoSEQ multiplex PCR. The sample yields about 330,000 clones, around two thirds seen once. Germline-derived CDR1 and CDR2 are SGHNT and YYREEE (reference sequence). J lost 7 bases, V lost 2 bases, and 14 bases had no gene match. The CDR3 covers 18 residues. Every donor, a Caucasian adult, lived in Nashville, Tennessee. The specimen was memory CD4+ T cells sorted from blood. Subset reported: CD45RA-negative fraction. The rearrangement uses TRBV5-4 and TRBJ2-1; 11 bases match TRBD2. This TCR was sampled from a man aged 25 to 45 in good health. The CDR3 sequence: CASSFKGGEGLAGNEQFF. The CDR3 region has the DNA TGTGCCAGCAGCTTTAAAGGAGGCGAAGGACTAGCGGGTAATGAGCAGTTCTTC.